This T cell receptor (beta chain) was retrieved from a study of technical replicates of blood from a handful of donors. The germline gives CDR1 ENHRY, CDR2 SYGVKD. V was clipped by 10 bases and J by 3 bases; unmatched bases: 6. The CDR3 loop spans 13 amino acids. This table comes from immunoSEQ multiplex PCR, and its TCRdb copy is limited to in-frame clones, with some not included. The sample lists some 60,000 clones, roughly 90% occurring once. Source material: PBMCs. The chain couples TRBV10-3 to TRBJ1-5, with TRBD1 matching over 7 bases. The source of this sequence is a human donor in good health. Some clones in this sample may be carry-over from other donors' samples. The CDR3 region is CATRQGDNQPQHF. The CDR3 nucleotides are TGTGCCACCAGACAGGGAGACAATCAGCCCCAGCATTTT.